This T cell receptor beta chain was documented in a study of spatial heterogeneity in lung cancer. Whole-study findings and limits: Blood carried ubiquitous expanded tumor TCRs more at resection than follow-up.

TCRdb re-called the 5' RACE reads with MiXCR, one entry per CDR3 protein. The sample includes about 75,000 distinct CDR3 sequences, more than 10% of them seen just once. The CDR3 loop spans 14 amino acids. The germline V gene encodes CDR1 SGHNT and CDR2 YYREEE (reference sequence). Trimming removed 4 bases at V and 5 bases at J, with 15 bases between. Time point of the sample: sample taken at primary tumor resection. Sequencing was performed on whole RNA extracted from tumor and nontumor lung tissue, or from frozen PBMC, and the material was left unsorted. As regards this clonotype: Its specificity is not known.

The chain employs TRBV5-4 and TRBJ1-1; the D is unclear. Sample: PBMCs, taken at surgery. This receptor was identified in a male donor with early-stage non-small cell lung cancer. The CDR3 spells CASSHVGSGTEAFF. As DNA, the CDR3 is TGTGCCAGCAGCCACGTGGGTAGCGGTACTGAAGCTTTCTTT.